These 27 T cell receptor beta chains were sequenced from one sample in a study of tumor and adjacent non-tumor tissue in lung cancer. No cell sorting was done before RNA was extracted from the tissue. More than 3 cm separated this lung sample from the edge of the tumor. A modified ARM-PCR protocol with three rounds of nested PCR amplified TCRbeta. TCRdb re-called the multiplex PCR reads with MiXCR, one entry per CDR3 protein. The sample carries over 80,000 distinct CDR3 sequences, more than 65% recorded once. The specimen sequenced was distant non-tumor lung tissue. These receptors all stem from a woman in her forties or fifties with non-small cell lung cancer.

Turning to this clonotype: At one boundary the junction diverges from the germline segment, which might be a read error. The chain combines TRBV6-2 or TRBV6-3 with TRBJ2-7; 13 bases align to TRBD2. Germline CDR1 reads MNHEY; CDR2 reads SVGEGT. This CDR3 contains 15 residues. This CDR3 is CASSIGLAGVAEKYF. DNA of the CDR3: TGTGCCAGCAGTATCGGACTAGCGGGAGTAGCCGAGAAGTATTTC.

A few counts support this clonotype. Given the absence of the conserved phenylalanine or tryptophan at the CDR3 end, a read error is likely. The rearrangement links TRBV29-1 to TRBJ2-1, with D possibly being TRBD1 (5 bases). CDR1 SQVTM and CDR2 ANQGSEA come from the germline V gene. Trimming took off 4 bases at V and 9 bases at J, with 10 bases between the two ends. The CDR3 spans 11 residues. In DNA, the CDR3 is TGCAGCGTTGGGACAAGGCTTGAGCAGTTCTCC. Translation gives CSVGTRLEQFS.

This clonotype has just one count. One end of the junction is discordant with germline, which a read error may explain. The CDR3: CASSLARTGVVDRQYF. The CDR3 nucleotides are TGTGCCAGTAGTTTAGCGCGTACGGGAGTGGTAGATAGGCAGTATTTT. This rearrangement joins TRBV12-3 or TRBV12-4 to TRBJ2-3; possibly TRBD2 for D (6 bases). There are 16 residues in the CDR3.

V gene TRBV29-1 combines with J gene TRBJ2-3; 7 bases fit TRBD1. CDR1 is SQVTM, CDR2 ANQGSEA, per germline. The CDR3 spans 14 residues. The CDR3 is CSVILTGPTETQYF. The CDR3 coding sequence is TGCAGTGTCATACTGACAGGGCCCACAGAAACACAGTATTTT.

This chain joins TRBV12-3 or TRBV12-4 and TRBJ2-2; TRBD2 matches 15 bases. There are 18 residues in the CDR3. CDR3 sequence: CVRRGLAGGSGVTGELFF. In nucleotides, the CDR3 is TGTGTCAGGAGAGGACTAGCGGGAGGGTCAGGAGTCACCGGGGAGCTGTTTTTT.

At least ten counts were recorded for this clonotype. The V gene is TRBV5-1, the J gene TRBJ2-7; D might be TRBD1 or TRBD2, each matching 5 bases. Germline CDR1 SGHRS, CDR2 YFSETQ. V gave up 4 bases and J gave up 0 bases, with 14 bases separating them. This CDR3 spans 15 amino acids. The chain's CDR3 is CASSPGDGPSYEQYF. Written as DNA, the CDR3 is TGCGCCAGCAGCCCCGGGGACGGACCCTCCTACGAGCAGTACTTC.

In the case of this clonotype: Compared with germline, one end of the junction differs, possibly owing to a read error. The chain combines TRBV12-3 or TRBV12-4 with TRBJ2-5; D is ambiguous. The CDR3 loop spans 11 amino acids. CDR3 in DNA: TGTGCCAGCGGAAGGAAAGATACCCAGTACTTC. It is translated as CASGRKDTQYF.

This clonotype was seen a few times. The rearrangement links TRBV20-1 to TRBJ1-2; 9 positions match TRBD1. Germline trimming cut 6 bases from V and 4 bases from J; bases unmatched to any gene: 3. The germline V gene has CDR1 DFQATT and CDR2 SNEGSKA (reference sequence). The CDR3 sequence is 12 residues long. CDR3 in DNA: TGCAGTGCCTTGACAGGGGGCTATGGCTACACCTTC. Translating gives CSALTGGYGYTF.

This clonotype came up many times. The J gene is TRBJ2-2, the V gene TRBV20-1; D is undetermined. The CDR3 has 14 residues. Trimming left V 3 bases short and J 2 bases short, with 10 bases between. Germline V lookup: CDR1 DFQATT, CDR2 SNEGSKA (reference sequence). The CDR3 coding sequence is TGCAGTGCTAGCAACGACGCAAACACCGGGGAGCTGTTTTTT. Translated: CSASNDANTGELFF.

This clonotype was found a few times. The germline gene is not matched at one end of the junction; a read error may be the cause. CDR3 sequence reads: CVSSQDVARTDTQYF. The CDR3 DNA reads as TGCGTCAGCAGCCAAGATGTCGCGAGGACAGATACGCAATATTTT. The V and J genes are TRBV4-1 and TRBJ2-3; tentative D call: TRBD1 (6 bases). This CDR3 spans 15 amino acids. Germline-derived CDR1 and CDR2 are MGHRA and YSYEKL.

In regard to this clonotype: No conserved phenylalanine or tryptophan ends this CDR3, so it is likely a read error. No DNA is shown, since the ends of the CDR3 on it are uncertain; the CDR3 is the one TCRdb lists. CDR3 loop: CASQDRGNTGELFC. The chain recombines TRBV6-1 with TRBJ2-2; the table's D call, TRBD1, was not checked against the DNA. The CDR3 length equals 14 residues, ends included. From germline, CDR1 is MNHNS and CDR2 SASEGT.

Notes on this clonotype: Because the CDR3's place on the DNA is in doubt, the DNA is left out and the CDR3 is given as listed by TCRdb. V usage is TRBV6-5 and J usage is TRBJ1-2. The CDR3 contains 11 residues when both ends are counted. Germline lookup yields CDR1 MNHEY and CDR2 SVGAGI. The CDR3 reads CAILGHYGCTF.

Regarding this clonotype: The junction departs from the called germline gene at one end, perhaps through a read error. The chain joins TRBV5-5 to TRBJ2-7, with a tentative D call TRBD1 (6 bases). CDR3 length: 14 residues. The germline CDR1 and CDR2 sequences are SGHKS and YYEKEE (reference sequence). CDR3: CVSSLQGTFYEQYF. The CDR3 coding sequence is TGTGTCAGCAGCCTCCAGGGGACCTTCTACGAGCAGTACTTC.

Note on this clonotype: The junction shows a germline mismatch at one end, possibly a read error. This chain joins TRBV6-5 and TRBJ1-1; D gene ambiguous. The CDR3 spans 14 residues. Germline CDR1 and CDR2: MNHEY and SVGAGI. Here the CDR3 reads CASSSDPRGSEALF. Written as DNA, the CDR3 is TGTGCCAGCAGTTCCGATCCCCGCGGGTCCGAAGCTTTATTT.

With respect to this clonotype: One end of the junction varies from germline; a read error may be responsible. The chain employs TRBV11-2 and TRBJ2-3; D might be TRBD1 (6 bases). The length of the CDR3 is 15 residues. Per the germline V gene, CDR1 is SGHAT and CDR2 is FQNNGV. The CDR3 sequence is CASNLGPPGDHTHYF. The CDR3 DNA reads TGTGCCAGCAACTTAGGACCCCCAGGGGACCATACGCATTATTTC.

This chain uses TRBV7-9 with TRBJ2-3; 7 bases map to TRBD2. V trimming: 4 bases; J trimming: 1 base; junction bases outside the gene matches: 5. This CDR3 contains 15 residues. Germline-derived CDR1 and CDR2 are SEHNR and FQNEAQ (reference sequence). The CDR3 loop reads CASSSSGYGTDTQYF. CDR3 in DNA: TGTGCCAGCAGCTCTAGCGGATATGGCACAGATACGCAGTATTTT.

Remarks on this clonotype: At one boundary the junction diverges from the germline segment, which might be a read error. The rearrangement uses TRBV29-1 and TRBJ1-1; D gene ambiguous. This CDR3 is built from 13 residues. The germline V gene encodes CDR1 SQVTM and CDR2 ANQGSEA. The CDR3 loop reads CNVEGTGYTETFF. In nucleotides, the CDR3 is TGCAACGTCGAGGGTACGGGGTACACTGAAACTTTCTTT.

This clonotype came up once. Germline and junction disagree at one end, which may indicate a read error. The chain joins TRBV29-1 to TRBJ2-1; 7 positions match TRBD1. The germline CDR1 and CDR2 sequences are SQVTM and ANQGSEA. The CDR3 extends over 13 amino acids. The DNA for the CDR3 is TGCAGGGTTGCTGACAGGGACTACAATGAGCAGTTCTTC. Translation gives CRVADRDYNEQFF.

The sample holds many counts of this clonotype. An end of the junction does not agree with germline; a read error may underlie this. The V gene is TRBV10-2, the J gene TRBJ2-7, with a weak D call TRBD1 (6 bases). This CDR3 has 14 amino acids. CDR1 and CDR2 (germline): WSHSY, SAAADI. The CDR3, as DNA: TGCGCCAGCAGTGAGTCTCAGTTCGGGACACACCCAAACTTC. Translating it yields CASSESQFGTHPNF.

About this clonotype itself: This CDR3 fails to terminate in the conserved phenylalanine or tryptophan, so it likely reflects a read error. The limits of the CDR3 on the DNA are not certain, so only TCRdb's listed CDR3 is given. The rearrangement uses TRBV11-2 and TRBJ2-3; the table names TRBD2, a call not compared with the DNA. Germline CDR1 is SGHAT and CDR2 is FQNNGV. The CDR3 is 16 residues long, ends included. This CDR3 reads CASSPVGYPLPDTHHL.

The chain is built from TRBV5-8 and TRBJ1-5; D possibly corresponds to TRBD1 (5 bases). Germline CDR1 reads SGHTS; CDR2 reads YDEGEE. The CDR3 runs 14 residues. Deletions cut 8 bases from V and 0 bases from J, with 12 bases between. The CDR3 DNA reads TGTGCCAGGGGGCCAGTTTATAGCAATCAGCCCCAGCATTTT. This codes for CARGPVYSNQPQHF.

As regards this clonotype: An end of the junction differs from the germline gene, which may be a read error. The chain links TRBV20-1 to TRBJ2-6, with D tentatively TRBD2 (5 bases). Germline CDR1 reads DFQATT; CDR2 reads SNEGSKA (reference sequence). The CDR3 is 14 amino acids. CDR3 sequence: CGANTRDGANVLTF. CDR3 in DNA: TGCGGTGCTAATACCCGGGATGGGGCCAACGTCCTGACTTTC.

About this clonotype itself: Germline is not matched at one junction end, which may reflect a read error. The J gene is TRBJ2-1, the V gene TRBV11-2; 8 nucleotides match TRBD2. Germline V lookup: CDR1 SGHAT, CDR2 FQNNGV. The CDR3 spans 14 residues. The DNA of the CDR3 is TGTGCTAGCAGCTTAGATGGGGGGACTAGTGGGCAGTTATTC. It codes for CASSLDGGTSGQLF.

Note on this clonotype: A much larger clone is a single base away; this may be a read error. The rearrangement joins TRBV24-1 to TRBJ2-5; D not certain. Looked up from germline, CDR1 is KGHDR and CDR2 is SFDVKD. The CDR3 is 12 residues long. The CDR3 coding sequence is TGTGCCATCAGTGGCCGTGGGGAGACCCAGTACTTC. This codes for CAISGRGETQYF.

The chain joins TRBV6-5 to TRBJ2-4; D assignment may be TRBD1 or TRBD2 (6 bases each). Germline V gene sequence: CDR1 MNHEY, CDR2 SVGAGI. This CDR3 contains 14 residues. V was shortened by 9 bases and J by 8 bases, with 20 bases between the two germline ends. The CDR3 sequence is CARNQTGARDIQYF. The CDR3, as DNA: TGTGCCAGGAACCAGACGGGGGCCCGGGACATTCAGTACTTC.

This clonotype was detected ten times or more. The CDR3 DNA is TGCAGTGCCCGGGACAACTACGAGCAGTACTTC. Protein: CSARDNYEQYF. The V and J genes are TRBV20-1 and TRBJ2-7; the D gene is possibly TRBD1 (6 bases). CDR3 length equals 11 residues. Between the trimmed V and J ends, which lost 6 bases and 3 bases, there was a span of 9 bases. CDR1 and CDR2 (germline): DFQATT, SNEGSKA (reference sequence).

The chain joins TRBV11-2 to TRBJ2-7, with TRBD1 identical over 9 bases. From germline, CDR1 is SGHAT and CDR2 FQNNGV. The CDR3 runs to 15 residues. Trimming cost V 5 bases and J 6 bases; bases outside gene matches: 11. The CDR3 DNA reads as TGTGCCAGCAGCACCGGGACAGGGCCGAGGACCGAGCAGTACTTC. Translated: CASSTGTGPRTEQYF. The full variable domain, in which reference TRBV11-2 and TRBJ2-7 provide the parts outside the CDR3, is EAGVAQSPRYKIIEKRQSVAFWCNPISGHATLYWYQQILGQGPKLLIQFQNNGVVDDSQLPKDRFSAERLKGVDSTLKIQPAKLEDSAVYLCASSTGTGPRTEQYFGPGTRLTVT.